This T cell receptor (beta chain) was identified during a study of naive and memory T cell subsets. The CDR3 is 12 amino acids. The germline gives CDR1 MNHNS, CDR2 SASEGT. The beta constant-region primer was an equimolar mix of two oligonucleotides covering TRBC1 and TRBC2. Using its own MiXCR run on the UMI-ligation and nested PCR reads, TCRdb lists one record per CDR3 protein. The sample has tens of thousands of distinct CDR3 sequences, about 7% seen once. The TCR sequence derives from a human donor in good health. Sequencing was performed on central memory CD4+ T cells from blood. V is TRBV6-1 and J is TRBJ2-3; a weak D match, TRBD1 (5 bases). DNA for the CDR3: TGTGCGTCAGGGCCTTTTCTGGATACGCAGTATTTT. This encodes CASGPFLDTQYF.